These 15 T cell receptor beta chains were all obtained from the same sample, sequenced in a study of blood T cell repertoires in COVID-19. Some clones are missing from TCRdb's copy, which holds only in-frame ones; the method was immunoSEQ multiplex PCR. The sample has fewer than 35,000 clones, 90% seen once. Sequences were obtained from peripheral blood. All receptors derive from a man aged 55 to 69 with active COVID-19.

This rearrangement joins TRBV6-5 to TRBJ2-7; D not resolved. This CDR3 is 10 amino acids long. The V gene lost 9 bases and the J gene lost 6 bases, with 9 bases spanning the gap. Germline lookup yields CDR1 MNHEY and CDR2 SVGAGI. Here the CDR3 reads CASRWSEQYF. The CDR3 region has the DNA TGTGCCAGTCGGTGGAGCGAGCAGTACTTC.

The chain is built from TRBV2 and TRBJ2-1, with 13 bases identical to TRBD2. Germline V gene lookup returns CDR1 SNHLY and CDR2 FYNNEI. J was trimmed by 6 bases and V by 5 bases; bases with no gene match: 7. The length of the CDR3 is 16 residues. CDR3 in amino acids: CASSSLAGGLGNEQFF. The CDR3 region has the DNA TGTGCCAGCAGTTCACTAGCGGGGGGGTTAGGCAATGAGCAGTTCTTC.

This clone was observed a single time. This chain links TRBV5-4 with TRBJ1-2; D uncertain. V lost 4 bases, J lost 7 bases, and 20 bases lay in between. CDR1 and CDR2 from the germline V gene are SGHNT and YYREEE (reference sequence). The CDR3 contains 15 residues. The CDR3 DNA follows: TGTGCCAGCAGCCCCCCCCGGGTTTATACGGGTGGCTACACCTTC. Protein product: CASSPPRVYTGGYTF.

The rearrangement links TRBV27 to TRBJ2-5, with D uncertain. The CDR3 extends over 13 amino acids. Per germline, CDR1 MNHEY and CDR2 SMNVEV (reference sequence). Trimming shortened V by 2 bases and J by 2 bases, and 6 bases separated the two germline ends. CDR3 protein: CASSLIDQETQYF. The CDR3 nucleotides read TGTGCCAGCAGTTTAATAGATCAAGAGACCCAGTACTTC.

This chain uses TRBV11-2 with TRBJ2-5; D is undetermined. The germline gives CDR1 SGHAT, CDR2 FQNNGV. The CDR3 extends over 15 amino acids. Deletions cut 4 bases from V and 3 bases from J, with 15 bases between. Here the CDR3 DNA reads TGTGCCAGCAGCTCCCACGGTAGCAGAGAAGAGACCCAGTACTTC. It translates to CASSSHGSREETQYF.

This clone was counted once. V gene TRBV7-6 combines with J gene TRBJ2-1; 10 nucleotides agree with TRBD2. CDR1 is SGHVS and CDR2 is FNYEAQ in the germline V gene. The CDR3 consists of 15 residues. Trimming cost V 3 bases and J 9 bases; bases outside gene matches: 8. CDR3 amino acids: CASSFQLAGLGEQFF. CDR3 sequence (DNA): TGTGCCAGCAGCTTCCAACTAGCGGGGTTGGGTGAGCAGTTCTTC.

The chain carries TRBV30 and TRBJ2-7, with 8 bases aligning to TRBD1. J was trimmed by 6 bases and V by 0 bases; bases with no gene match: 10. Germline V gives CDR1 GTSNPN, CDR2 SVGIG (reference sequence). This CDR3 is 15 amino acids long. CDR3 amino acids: CAWSVSRGLLSEQYF. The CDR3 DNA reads TGTGCCTGGAGTGTGTCCAGGGGGCTTCTAAGCGAGCAGTACTTC.

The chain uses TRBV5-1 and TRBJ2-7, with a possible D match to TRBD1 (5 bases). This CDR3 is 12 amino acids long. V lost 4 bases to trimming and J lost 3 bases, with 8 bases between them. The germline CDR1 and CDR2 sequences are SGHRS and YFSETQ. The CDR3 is CASSLTVYEQYF. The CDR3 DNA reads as TGCGCCAGCAGCCTGACAGTCTACGAGCAGTACTTC.

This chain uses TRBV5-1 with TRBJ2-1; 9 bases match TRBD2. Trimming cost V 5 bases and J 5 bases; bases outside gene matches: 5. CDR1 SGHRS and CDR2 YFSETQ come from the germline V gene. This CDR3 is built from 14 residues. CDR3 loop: CASSRASGNNEQFF. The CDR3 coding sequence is TGCGCCAGCAGTAGGGCTAGCGGGAACAATGAGCAGTTCTTC.

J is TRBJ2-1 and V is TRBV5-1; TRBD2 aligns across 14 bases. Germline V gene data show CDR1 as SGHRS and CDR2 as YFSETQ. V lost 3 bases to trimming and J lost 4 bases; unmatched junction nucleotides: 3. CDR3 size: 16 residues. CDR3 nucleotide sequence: TGCGCCAGCAGCTCGACTAGCGGGGGGGCATACAATGAGCAGTTCTTC. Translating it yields CASSSTSGGAYNEQFF.

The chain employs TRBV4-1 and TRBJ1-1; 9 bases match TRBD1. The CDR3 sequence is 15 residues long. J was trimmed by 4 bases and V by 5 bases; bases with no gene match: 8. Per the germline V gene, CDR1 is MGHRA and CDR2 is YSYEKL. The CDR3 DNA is TGCGCCAGCAGCGGACCGGGACAGGGTAGCACTGAAGCTTTCTTT. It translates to CASSGPGQGSTEAFF.

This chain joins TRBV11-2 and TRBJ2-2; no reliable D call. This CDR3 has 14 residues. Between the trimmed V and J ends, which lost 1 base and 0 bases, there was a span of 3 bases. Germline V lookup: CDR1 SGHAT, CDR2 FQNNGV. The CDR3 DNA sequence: TGTGCCAGCAGCTTAGCAGCGAACACCGGGGAGCTGTTTTTT. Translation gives CASSLAANTGELFF.

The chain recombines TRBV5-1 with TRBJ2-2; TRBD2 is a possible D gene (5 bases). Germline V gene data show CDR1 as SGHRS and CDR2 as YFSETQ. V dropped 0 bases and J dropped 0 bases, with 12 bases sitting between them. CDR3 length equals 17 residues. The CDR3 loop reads CASSLVPEGANTGELFF. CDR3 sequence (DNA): TGCGCCAGCAGCTTGGTGCCCGAGGGCGCGAACACCGGGGAGCTGTTTTTT. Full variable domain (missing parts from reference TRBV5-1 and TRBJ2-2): KAGVTQTPRYLIKTRGQQVTLSCSPISGHRSVSWYQQTPGQGLQFLFEYFSETQRNKGNFPGRFSGRQFSNSRSEMNVSTLELGDSALYLCASSLVPEGANTGELFFGEGSRLTVL.

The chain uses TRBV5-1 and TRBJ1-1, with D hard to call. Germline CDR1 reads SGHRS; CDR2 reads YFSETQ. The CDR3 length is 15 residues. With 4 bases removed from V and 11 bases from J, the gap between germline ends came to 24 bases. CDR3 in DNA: TGCGCCAGCAGCGAACACCAGGTGGAGGGAGGTAACGCTTTCTTT. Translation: CASSEHQVEGGNAFF.

The CDR3 sequence is CASSAGFPYNEQFF. The CDR3 bases are TGTGCCAGCAGTGCCGGGTTTCCCTACAATGAGCAGTTCTTC. The V and J genes are TRBV27 and TRBJ2-1; D gene ambiguous. The CDR3 length is 14 residues. Trimming left V 5 bases short and J 2 bases short, with 10 bases between. Germline values: CDR1 MNHEY, CDR2 SMNVEV (reference sequence).